This TCR beta chain was obtained from a study of T cell responses to AZD1222 COVID-19 vaccine (dated by TCRdb to about 2021). For context, the study as a whole: AZD1222 recipients whose second dose came at about 4 weeks and those whose second dose came at about 12 weeks were combined into one group, since spike-specific TCR depth and breadth did not differ between the two schedules. A total of 233 trial participants underwent TCR sequencing, of whom 207 received two doses of AZD1222 and about 26 received two doses of the MenACWY control vaccine. Trial participants were enrolled by age into 18-55, 56-69 and 70-plus year subgroups, with roughly 160, 29 and 62 TCR-sequenced participants respectively. What the study reported, not specific to this receptor: The vaccine-associated CD4 TCRs covered the entire spike protein, and the dominant responses fell in regions 160-218 and 743-854. Conclusions about previously exposed vaccinees were limited because only 5 or 6 AZD1222 recipients were SARS-CoV-2 seropositive at baseline. After two AZD1222 doses, both the breadth and the depth of spike-specific TCRs were significantly higher than at day 0 and than in MenACWY recipients. Epitopes outside the regions mutated in the B.1.351 and B.1.1.7 variants were reportedly recognized by nearly half of the unique spike-specific TCRs. Because no samples from the day 14 peak response were available, repertoires could be characterized only after the peak T cell response. The 56-69-year group was small, and its depth increase did not reach significance, likely because of low power. Participants were mostly white British and included more females than males, and it was suggested by the authors that clonal diversity may have been underestimated.

The CDR3 regions of human TCRbeta chains were subjected to immunosequencing. Concerning the study's data processing: TCRs in the repertoires were matched against a reference library of SARS-CoV-2-specific TCRs that had been generated with the MIRA antigen-specificity platform. Breadth was defined as the fraction of unique TCRs that were SARS-CoV-2-associated, and depth was defined as the fraction of total T cells that were SARS-CoV-2-associated. Using the MIRA data, each spike-specific TCR was mapped to the spike region that the TCR reacts to and placed in a CD4 or CD8 class. Log10-transformed breadth and depth values were compared by one-way ANOVA with Sidak's multiple comparisons tests. Sourced from immuneACCESS, this table was stored by TCRdb with only in-frame sequences that have V and J called. A share of the clones is absent; for the studies checked, an unresolved V gene accounts for under half, and the remainder has no known explanation. From that table come the V and J calls and clone size; the DNA was used to work out D and trimming. For this sample there are 100,000 or so clones; 87% appear just once. Less than 3% of the sample is taken by the ten largest.

From the cysteine through the phenylalanine, the CDR3 covers 11 amino acids. The DNA shown is the 33-base CDR3, in frame from base 1. Trimming removed 7 bases from V and 6 bases from J, leaving 9 bases between the germline ends. Per the publication, the time point label means: baseline before first vaccination. Vaccinee samples came from UK trials COV001 and COV002, including a single-blind randomized controlled phase 2/3 trial of AZD1222 (ChAdOx1 nCoV-19) in healthy adults. For TCRbeta chain sequencing, PBMC samples were collected from trial participants at day 0 and at day 28 after the second dose. This clone was detected once. It has no known antigen specificity. Per-nucleotide qualities are absent, and no much larger clonotype sits a single base away.

Here the chain combines TRBV12-3 or TRBV12-4 and TRBJ1-1; TRBD1 could be the D gene, as 5 bases match. The source of this sequence is an adult in good health. The sample here was peripheral blood, taken on day 0 of AZD1222 vaccination. The DNA sequence is TGTGCCAGCAACCGGGGCTCTGAAGCTTTCTTT. This sequence encodes CASNRGSEAFF.